This is a list of T cell receptor beta chains from one sample in a study of CD8 T cells in ankylosing spondylitis. MiXCR was run by TCRdb on the 5' RACE reads, yielding one entry per CDR3 protein. The sample shows about 400,000 distinct CDR3 sequences, 20% to 25% of them seen only once. The sequencing sample was made of blood, either unsorted or a sorted T cell fraction (not recorded which). These TCRs come from a male donor with ankylosing spondylitis. The CDR3 runs from the conserved cysteine through the conserved F or W. The order of the fields is CDR3 protein, CDR3 DNA, clone size, V gene, D gene, J gene. A D gene is named only where the DNA matches it firmly. Size tells how often a clone was seen (once, few, many) or the class of an expanded clone, and some rows leave it out.

CASSYGRTTTYEQYF TGTGCCAGCAGTTACGGGAGGACTACTACCTACGAGCAGTACTTC - TRBV6-5 - TRBJ2-7
CASSYVGLAGESYNEQFF TGTGCCAGCAGTTACGTCGGACTAGCGGGAGAATCCTACAATGAGCAGTTCTTC many TRBV6-5 TRBD2 TRBJ2-1
CSVAGLAGGSSYNEQFF TGCAGCGTTGCGGGACTAGCGGGAGGGAGCTCCTACAATGAGCAGTTCTTC many TRBV29-1 TRBD2 TRBJ2-1
CASSYAEGNTEAFF TGTGCCAGCAGTTACGCAGAGGGAAACACTGAAGCTTTCTTT - TRBV6-5 - TRBJ1-1
CASSYRGATYEQYF TGTGCCAGCAGTTATCGGGGCGCGACCTACGAGCAGTACTTC - TRBV6-5 - TRBJ2-7
CASSRNDRNYGYTF TGCGCCAGCAGTAGGAATGACAGGAACTATGGCTACACCTTC - TRBV5-1 - TRBJ1-2
CASSYSTPGELFF TGTGCCAGCAGTTACTCGACCCCCGGGGAGCTGTTTTTT - TRBV6-6 - TRBJ2-2
CSVRPGPYEQYF TGCAGCGTTAGGCCGGGCCCCTACGAGCAGTACTTC - TRBV29-1 - TRBJ2-7
CASAGQGLPSDSPLHF TGTGCCAGCGCCGGACAGGGGCTTCCGAGCGATTCACCCCTCCACTTT few TRBV28 TRBD1 TRBJ1-6
CASSLGGLADSSYEQYF TGCGCCAGCAGCTTGGGGGGACTAGCGGACAGCTCCTACGAGCAGTACTTC few TRBV5-1 TRBD2 TRBJ2-7
CASRRQGGTGELFF TGTGCCAGCAGGCGACAGGGAGGAACCGGGGAGCTGTTTTTT many TRBV6-1 - TRBJ2-2
CASSSTEGYGYTF TGTGCCAGCAGCTCGACAGAAGGATATGGCTACACCTTC few TRBV7-9 - TRBJ1-2
CASSSQRLGNYNEQFF TGTGCCAGCAGCTCCCAGCGGCTAGGGAACTACAATGAGCAGTTCTTC few TRBV7-9 - TRBJ2-1
CASSESRTRGGELFF TGTGCCAGCAGTGAAAGTAGGACTAGAGGCGGGGAGCTGTTTTTT - TRBV6-1 TRBD2 TRBJ2-2
CASSQDQGEGGTQYF TGTGCCAGCAGCCAAGATCAGGGGGAGGGGGGGACCCAGTACTTC few TRBV4-2 - TRBJ2-5
CSAKALSSYEQYF TGCAGTGCTAAGGCTTTAAGCTCCTACGAGCAGTACTTC many TRBV20-1 - TRBJ2-7
CSARTTGANSPLHF TGCAGTGCTAGGACAACGGGGGCTAATTCACCCCTCCACTTT - TRBV20-1 - TRBJ1-6
CASSLLQGSHYGYTF TGCGCCAGCAGCTTGTTACAGGGGTCACACTATGGCTACACCTTC - TRBV5-1 TRBD1 TRBJ1-2
CASFLQNLNTGELFF TGTGCCAGTTTCCTCCAGAATTTGAACACCGGGGAGCTGTTTTTT - TRBV12-3/TRBV12-4 - TRBJ2-2
CASSPGTGQWAQYF TGTGCCAGCAGCCCGGGGACAGGGCAGTGGGCCCAGTACTTC - TRBV7-8 TRBD1 TRBJ2-5
CASSSRGPEAFF TGTGCCAGCAGTTCGAGGGGACCTGAAGCTTTCTTT many TRBV6-5 - TRBJ1-1
CASNPAGYGYTF TGTGCCAGCAATCCGGCGGGATATGGCTACACCTTC - TRBV6-1 - TRBJ1-2
CASSWGQVYYGYTF TGCGCCAGCAGCTGGGGGCAGGTGTACTATGGCTACACCTTC - TRBV5-1 - TRBJ1-2
CASSFSREDTQYF TGTGCCAGCAGCTTTTCGAGGGAAGATACGCAGTATTTT few TRBV5-5 - TRBJ2-3
CASLERGSTDTQYF TGTGCCAGTTTGGAGCGGGGGAGCACAGATACGCAGTATTTT - TRBV19 TRBD2 TRBJ2-3
CASSLLPEAFF TGTGCCAGCAGCTTACTACCAGAAGCTTTCTTT few TRBV7-9 - TRBJ1-1
CASSLRPGLAGVSNEQFF TGTGCCAGCAGTTTACGGCCCGGACTAGCGGGAGTCTCCAATGAGCAGTTCTTC - TRBV12-3/TRBV12-4 TRBD2 TRBJ2-1
CASSQFSMAGELFF TGTGCCAGCAGCCAATTTTCCATGGCCGGGGAGCTGTTTTTT few TRBV3-1 - TRBJ2-2
CASTKLGLGLGTQYF TGTGCCAGCACCAAATTGGGGCTTGGGTTAGGGACCCAGTACTTC few TRBV12-3/TRBV12-4 - TRBJ2-5
CASSLVHSSEQTQYF TGCGCCAGCAGCTTGGTTCATTCGTCCGAGCAGACCCAGTACTTC - TRBV5-1 - TRBJ2-5
CASSLRQNEKLFF TGTGCCAGCAGCCTCCGACAGAATGAAAAACTGTTTTTT - TRBV11-2 - TRBJ1-4
CASSPQGVTEAFF TGTGCCAGCAGCCCACAGGGGGTCACTGAAGCTTTCTTT - TRBV7-3 TRBD1 TRBJ1-1
CASSSGLAGGPYNEQFF TGTGCCAGCAGCTCGGGACTAGCGGGAGGGCCGTACAATGAGCAGTTCTTC - TRBV4-2 TRBD2 TRBJ2-1
CASSLVQGRGEKLFF TGCGCCAGCAGCTTGGTACAGGGACGAGGCGAAAAACTGTTTTTT - TRBV5-1 - TRBJ1-4